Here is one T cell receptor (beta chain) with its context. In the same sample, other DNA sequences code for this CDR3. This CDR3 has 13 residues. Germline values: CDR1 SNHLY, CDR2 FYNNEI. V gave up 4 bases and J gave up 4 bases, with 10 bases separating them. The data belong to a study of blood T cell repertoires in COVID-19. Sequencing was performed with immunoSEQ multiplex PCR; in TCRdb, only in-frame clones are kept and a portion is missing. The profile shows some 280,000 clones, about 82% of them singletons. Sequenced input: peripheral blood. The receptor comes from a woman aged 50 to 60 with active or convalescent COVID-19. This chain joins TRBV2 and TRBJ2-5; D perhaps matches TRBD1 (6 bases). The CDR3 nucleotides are TGTGCCAGCAGTGGTACAGGGCGAGAGACCCAGTACTTC. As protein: CASSGTGRETQYF.